This T cell receptor beta chain was observed in a study of blood T cell repertoires in COVID-19. Study as a whole: Donors in the United States, Italy and Spain gave samples during acute or convalescent COVID-19. Sources were T cells, B-cell-depleted T cells, or PBMCs; the material itself was cDNA or gDNA.

With 1 base removed from V and 2 bases from J, the gap between germline ends came to 13 bases. There are 16 residues in the CDR3. In germline, CDR1 is LNHDA, CDR2 SQIVND (reference sequence). This clone has a handful of counts. Per the study methods: Amplifying reference gene primers gave estimates of nucleated cell counts. Using immunoSEQ multiplex PCR, the repertoire was profiled, and TCRdb retains in-frame clones only, with some absent. V, J and clone size derive from that table, while D and trimming were established from the DNA sequence. Of 70,000 or so clones in the sample, approximately 84% were seen once.

The sequencing input was peripheral blood. The V and J genes are TRBV19 and TRBJ2-3, with D possibly TRBD2 on 5 matching bases. The TCR was taken from a man in his 70s with active or convalescent COVID-19. This CDR3 is CASSIGRLDPTDTQYF. The CDR3 DNA reads as TGTGCCAGTAGTATAGGGAGGCTAGACCCCACAGATACGCAGTATTTT.